One and the same sample provided the 21 T cell receptor beta chains below, sequenced in a study of CD8+ T cells in alopecia areata. Treatment specified: oral pan-JAK inhibitor, 5-10 mg twice daily. Researchers gathered lesional scalp punch biopsies and peripheral blood from patients with alopecia areata. RNA was isolated and reverse transcribed to cDNA, the sequencing template. The repertoire was sequenced with immunoSEQ multiplex PCR; TCRdb's copy has only in-frame clones and lacks some. The profile shows under 4,000 clones, roughly three quarters of them singletons. Material: skin, obtained at week 24, from a patient treated with tofacitinib. All receptors come from a human donor with alopecia areata.

The chain carries TRBV25-1 and TRBJ1-1; D unresolved. The V end lost 5 bases, the J end lost 2 bases, and 21 bases lay between the germline ends. Germline CDR1 and CDR2: MGHDK and SYGVNS. This CDR3 contains 17 residues. Written as DNA, the CDR3 is TGTGCCAGCAGTACCAGGATGAAAAGGGCAGGTAACACTGAAGCTTTCTTT. As protein: CASSTRMKRAGNTEAFF.

The chain has TRBV7-2 and TRBJ1-1; TRBD1 agrees at 8 bases. CDR1 SGHTA and CDR2 FQGNSA come from the germline V gene. The CDR3 spans 14 residues. V shed 5 bases and J 12 bases; nucleotides not matched to a gene: 14. CDR3 bases: TGTGCCAGCAGCAGAAGAGGTTTGGACAGGGAAACTTTCTTT. Amino acids: CASSRRGLDRETFF. Variable domain in full (rest from reference TRBV7-2 and TRBJ1-1): GAGVSQSPSNKVTEKGKDVELRCDPISGHTALYWYRQSLGQGLEFLIYFQGNSAPDKSGLPSDRFSAERTGGSVSTLTIQRTQQEDSAVYLCASSRRGLDRETFFGQGTRLTVV.

CDR3 amino acids: CASSSRDYSDTQYF. The DNA for the CDR3 is TGTGCCAGCAGCTCTCGGGACTATTCAGATACGCAGTATTTT. This rearrangement joins TRBV7-2 to TRBJ2-3; TRBD2 matches 7 bases. V was pared by 4 bases and J by 4 bases, with 5 bases of the junction left unmatched. The CDR3 consists of 14 residues. CDR1 and CDR2 from the germline V gene are SGHTA and FQGNSA.

The DNA of the CDR3 is TGCGCCAGCAGTCCCCTGGGCGGCAGGGTGAACACCGGGGAGCTGTTTTTT. Encoded protein: CASSPLGGRVNTGELFF. The J gene is TRBJ2-2, the V gene TRBV5-1, with D perhaps matching TRBD1 (5 bases). Trimming shortened V by 5 bases and J by 1 base, and 18 bases separated the two germline ends. This CDR3 contains 17 residues. The germline gives CDR1 SGHRS, CDR2 YFSETQ.

The chain uses TRBV19 and TRBJ1-2, with D hard to call. Germline V gives CDR1 LNHDA, CDR2 SQIVND (reference sequence). Deletions cut 7 bases from V and 4 bases from J, with 10 bases between. The CDR3 spans 12 residues. The CDR3 DNA is TGTGCCAGTACGCGGGATGGCTATGGCTACACCTTC. Encoded protein: CASTRDGYGYTF.

The rearrangement links TRBV2 to TRBJ1-5; a weak D match, TRBD1 (6 bases). CDR3 length: 14 amino acids. Germline assignment: CDR1 SNHLY and CDR2 FYNNEI. Trimming stripped 1 base from V and 5 bases from J, with 9 bases between. The CDR3 DNA follows: TGTGCCAGCAGTGAAGGGGGACATTATCAGCCCCAGCATTTT. It encodes CASSEGGHYQPQHF.

The chain is built from TRBV5-1 and TRBJ1-2; the D is unclear. Germline CDR1 is SGHRS and CDR2 is YFSETQ. CDR3 length: 13 residues. V shed 4 bases and J shed 2 bases, with 9 bases lying between them. The CDR3 coding sequence is TGCGCCAGCAGCCTGGGCAGGAACTATGGCTACACCTTC. It encodes CASSLGRNYGYTF.

V gene TRBV10-2 combines with J gene TRBJ1-2; TRBD1 aligns across 7 bases. The V segment lost 2 bases and the J segment 5 bases; nucleotides outside the gene matches: 8. CDR1 WSHSY and CDR2 SAAADI come from the germline V gene. The CDR3 sequence is 15 residues long. The CDR3 coding sequence is TGCGCCAGCAGTGAGGGTTGGACAGGACATTATGGCTACACCTTC. Its protein product is CASSEGWTGHYGYTF.

V and J are TRBV5-5 and TRBJ1-3, with TRBD1 as a possible D gene (6 bases). V lost 4 bases and J 0 bases, leaving 11 bases between the germline ends. CDR1 and CDR2 from the germline V gene are SGHKS and YYEKEE (reference sequence). The CDR3 has 15 amino acids. The chain's CDR3 is CASSGDTFSGNTIYF. CDR3 DNA: TGTGCCAGCAGCGGGGACACCTTCTCTGGAAACACCATATATTTT.

The chain uses TRBV4-3 and TRBJ1-5; D uncertain. This CDR3 is built from 15 residues. CDR1 and CDR2 from the germline V gene are LGHNA and YSLEER. V was pared by 0 bases and J by 4 bases, with 10 bases between. The CDR3 DNA is TGCGCCAGCAGCCAAGATACGGTGGTGAATCAGCCCCAGCATTTT. This codes for CASSQDTVVNQPQHF.

The chain uses TRBV27 and TRBJ1-2; D is undetermined. Germline V gene lookup returns CDR1 MNHEY and CDR2 SMNVEV (reference sequence). Trimming took off 5 bases at V and 0 bases at J, with 7 bases between the two ends. The CDR3 loop spans 13 amino acids. The CDR3 bases are TGTGCCAGCAGTGAATCCGCTAACTATGGCTACACCTTC. Protein: CASSESANYGYTF.

In nucleotides, the CDR3 is TGTGCCAGCAGTTCAGGGGGCCTGGATGGCTACACCTTC. Residues: CASSSGGLDGYTF. The chain recombines TRBV28 with TRBJ1-2; 8 bases map to TRBD1. Germline V gene data show CDR1 as MDHEN and CDR2 as SYDVKM. This CDR3 is 13 amino acids long. Trimming at V came to 4 bases and at J to 6 bases, leaving 4 bases not matched to a gene.

The chain links TRBV2 to TRBJ2-1; weak D call: TRBD2 (5 bases). The CDR3 extends over 15 amino acids. Germline V gene data show CDR1 as SNHLY and CDR2 as FYNNEI. V was cut by 7 bases and J by 3 bases, with 16 bases left in between. In DNA form, the CDR3 reads TGTGCCAGCAACCCGGACGGAGGAATCTACAATGAGCAGTTCTTC. Its translation: CASNPDGGIYNEQFF.

This chain uses TRBV5-1 with TRBJ1-6; the match to TRBD1 covers 7 bases. Germline lookup yields CDR1 SGHRS and CDR2 YFSETQ. Trimming took 1 base from V and 5 from J; bases not matched to a gene: 12. The CDR3 contains 18 residues. In DNA, the CDR3 is TGCGCCAGCAGCTTGTCAGGACAGGCCGGTATCCATAATTCACCCCTCCACTTT. The encoded protein is CASSLSGQAGIHNSPLHF.

The CDR3 sequence: CASSQGERETQYF. CDR3 bases: TGCGCCAGCAGCCAAGGGGAGAGGGAGACCCAGTACTTC. V usage is TRBV4-3 and J usage is TRBJ2-5, with a possible D match to TRBD2 (5 bases). Germline values: CDR1 LGHNA, CDR2 YSLEER. V was trimmed by 1 base and J by 5 bases, leaving 8 bases between them. The CDR3 spans 13 residues.

CDR3: CASSLPRDRGGGIQYF. In DNA form, the CDR3 reads TGTGCCAGCAGCTTACCAAGGGACAGGGGCGGAGGGATTCAGTACTTC. The chain combines TRBV5-8 with TRBJ2-4; 10 bases are a match to TRBD1. This CDR3 has 16 amino acids. The ends lost 2 bases at V and 10 bases at J; junction bases unmatched: 12. Germline V gene sequence: CDR1 SGHTS, CDR2 YDEGEE.

This chain joins TRBV7-2 and TRBJ1-2; maybe TRBD1 (6 bases). Trimming stripped 1 base from V and 6 bases from J, with 12 bases between. Germline CDR1 is SGHTA and CDR2 is FQGNSA. The length of the CDR3 is 14 residues. CDR3: CASSLVQGLNGYTF. CDR3 DNA sequence: TGTGCCAGCAGCTTAGTTCAGGGGCTGAATGGCTACACCTTC.

This clone was counted a single time. The rearrangement joins TRBV29-1 to TRBJ2-7; D could derive from TRBD1 or TRBD2 (5 bases each). This CDR3 region has 13 residues. V gave up 7 bases and J gave up 4 bases, with 17 bases separating them. Germline V CDR1 and CDR2: SQVTM, ANQGSEA. The CDR3 sequence: CSASLGAGYEQYF. CDR3 sequence (DNA): TGCAGCGCAAGCCTCGGGGCAGGGTACGAGCAGTACTTC.

The chain combines TRBV29-1 with TRBJ1-1; no firm D call. This CDR3 region has 12 residues. The V and J ends lost 5 bases and 7 bases respectively, with 14 bases between them. Germline V CDR1 and CDR2: SQVTM, ANQGSEA. CDR3 DNA sequence: TGCAGCGTTCTGTTTTTCGGTGGTGAAGCTTTCTTT. As protein: CSVLFFGGEAFF. Full variable domain (rest looked up from reference TRBV29-1 and TRBJ1-1): SAVISQKPSRDICQRGTSLTIQCQVDSQVTMMFWYRQQPGQSLTLIATANQGSEATYESGFVIDKFPISRPNLTFSTLTVSNMSPEDSSIYLCSVLFFGGEAFFGQGTRLTVV.

The chain is built from TRBV7-8 and TRBJ2-5; 9 bases are a match to TRBD2. The J call may be incorrect, as the DNA end agrees better with TRBJ2-7. Germline CDR1 and CDR2: SGHVS and FQNEAQ. The CDR3 sequence is 16 residues long. The CDR3 region is CASSFTIAGEQYEQYF. In nucleotides, the CDR3 is TGTGCCAGCAGCTTTACCATAGCGGGGGAGCAATACGAGCAGTACTTC.

The chain is built from TRBV9 and TRBJ2-3, with no clear D. Looked up from germline, CDR1 is SGDLS and CDR2 is YYNGEE. V was shortened by 0 bases and J by 2 bases, with 7 bases between the two germline ends. This CDR3 has 14 amino acids. The CDR3 nucleotides read TGTGCCAGCAGCGTAGGTCTTACCACAGATACGCAGTATTTT. Translated: CASSVGLTTDTQYF.